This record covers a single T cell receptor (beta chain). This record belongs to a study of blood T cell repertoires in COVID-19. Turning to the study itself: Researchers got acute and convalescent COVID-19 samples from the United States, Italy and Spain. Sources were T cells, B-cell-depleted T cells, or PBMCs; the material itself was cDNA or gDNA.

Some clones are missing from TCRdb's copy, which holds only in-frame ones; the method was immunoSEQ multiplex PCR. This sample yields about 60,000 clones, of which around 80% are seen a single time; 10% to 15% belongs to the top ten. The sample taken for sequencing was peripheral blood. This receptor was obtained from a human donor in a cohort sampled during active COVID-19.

As DNA, the CDR3 is TGCGCCAGCAGTGAGTCCCACTACAATCAGCCCCAGCATTTT. Translating gives CASSESHYNQPQHF. V gene TRBV10-2 combines with J gene TRBJ1-5; D call uncertain. The CDR3 consists of 14 residues. V dropped 0 bases and J dropped 3 bases, with 6 bases sitting between them. The germline V gene encodes CDR1 WSHSY and CDR2 SAAADI.